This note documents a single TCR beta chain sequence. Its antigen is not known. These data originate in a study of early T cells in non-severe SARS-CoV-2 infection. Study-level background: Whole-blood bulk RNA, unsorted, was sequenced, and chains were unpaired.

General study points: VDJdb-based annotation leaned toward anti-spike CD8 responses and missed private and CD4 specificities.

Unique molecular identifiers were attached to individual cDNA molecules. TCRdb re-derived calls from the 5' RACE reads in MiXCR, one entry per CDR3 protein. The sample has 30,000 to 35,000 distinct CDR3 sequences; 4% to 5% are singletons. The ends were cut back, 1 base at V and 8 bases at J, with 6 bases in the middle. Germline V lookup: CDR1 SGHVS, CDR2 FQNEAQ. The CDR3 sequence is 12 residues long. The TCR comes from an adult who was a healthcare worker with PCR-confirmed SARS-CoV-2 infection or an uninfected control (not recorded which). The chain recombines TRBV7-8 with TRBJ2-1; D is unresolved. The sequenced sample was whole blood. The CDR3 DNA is TGTGCCAGCAGCTTAGTTTGGGATGAGCAGTTCTTC. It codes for CASSLVWDEQFF. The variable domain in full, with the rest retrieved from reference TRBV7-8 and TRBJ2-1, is GAGVSQSPRYKVAKRGQDVALRCDPISGHVSLFWYQQALGQGPEFLTYFQNEAQLDKSGLPSDRFFAERPEGSVSTLKIQRTQQEDSAVYLCASSLVWDEQFFGPGTRLTVL.